Listed here are 21 T cell receptor beta chains from one sample, sequenced in a study of blood T cells in healthy people across ages. The authors ran a second PCR of about 7 to 12 cycles using a sample-barcoded 5' primer and a J-beta primer mix. One entry per CDR3 protein, called by TCRdb with MiXCR from the 5' RACE reads. The sample contains more than 600,000 distinct CDR3 sequences, 20% to 25% of which appear only once. These data were likewise used in another study, on T cells of mothers and their children.

Specimen: blood. These receptors all come from a boy between 10 and 17 years old in good health.

This chain joins TRBV10-3 and TRBJ2-4; 7 bases align to TRBD2. The ends lost 10 bases at V and 4 bases at J; junction bases unmatched: 7. Germline V gene data show CDR1 as ENHRY and CDR2 as SYGVKD. This CDR3 has 13 residues. The CDR3 DNA sequence: TGTGCCACAGGTAGCGGGCCTAAAAACATTCAGTACTTC. Its protein product is CATGSGPKNIQYF.

The sample holds a few counts of this clonotype. The chain uses TRBV11-2 and TRBJ2-5; D perhaps matches TRBD2 (6 bases). The V end was cut by 5 bases, the J end by 2 bases, with 12 bases between. Looked up from germline, CDR1 is SGHAT and CDR2 is FQNNGV. This CDR3 spans 14 amino acids. CDR3 DNA sequence: TGTGCCAGCAGCATGGGGAGGACTCAAGAGACCCAGTACTTC. Translated: CASSMGRTQETQYF.

The chain has TRBV7-9 and TRBJ1-3, with D maybe TRBD1 (6 bases). Trimming left V 5 bases short and J 0 bases short, with 17 bases between. The CDR3 spans 17 residues. From germline, CDR1 is SEHNR and CDR2 FQNEAQ (reference sequence). The CDR3 coding sequence is TGTGCCAGCAGCCCAAGAGCAGAGGGGGTCTCTGGAAACACCATATATTTT. Translating gives CASSPRAEGVSGNTIYF.

The V call is TRBV29-1, the J call TRBJ1-6; weak D call: TRBD1 (6 bases). CDR3 size: 20 residues. Trimming shortened V by 4 bases and J by 8 bases, and 33 bases separated the two germline ends. CDR1 and CDR2 from the germline V gene are SQVTM and ANQGSEA. The CDR3 region is CSVVRWRFPLRGTSDSPLHF. In nucleotides, the CDR3 is TGCAGCGTTGTACGTTGGAGGTTCCCCTTGCGCGGGACATCTGATTCACCCCTCCACTTT. The full variable domain, its missing parts supplied by reference TRBV29-1 and TRBJ1-6, is SAVISQKPSRDICQRGTSLTIQCQVDSQVTMMFWYRQQPGQSLTLIATANQGSEATYESGFVIDKFPISRPNLTFSTLTVSNMSPEDSSIYLCSVVRWRFPLRGTSDSPLHFGNGTRLTVT.

The gene calls are TRBV20-1 and TRBJ2-3; 11 bases are a match to TRBD2. The length of the CDR3 is 17 residues. Germline V gene lookup returns CDR1 DFQATT and CDR2 SNEGSKA (reference sequence). J was trimmed by 3 bases and V by 0 bases; bases with no gene match: 8. Here the CDR3 DNA reads TGCAGTGCTAGAGATCTCTTACTAGCGGGAGTAACAGATACGCAGTATTTT. It yields the protein CSARDLLLAGVTDTQYF.

V usage is TRBV19 and J usage is TRBJ1-1, with 7 nucleotides matching TRBD1. CDR1 is LNHDA and CDR2 is SQIVND in the germline V gene (reference sequence). V trimming: 3 bases; J trimming: 12 bases; junction bases outside the gene matches: 13. This CDR3 region has 14 residues. CDR3 nucleotides: TGTGCCAGTAGTATGGAGGACAGGTCGGCGGGTACTTTCTTT. This encodes CASSMEDRSAGTFF.

This clonotype was seen a handful of times. This chain connects TRBV4-1 to TRBJ2-7; D is unresolved. The V gene's germline CDR1 is MGHRA and CDR2 YSYEKL. The CDR3 sequence is 13 residues long. V dropped 1 base and J dropped 10 bases, with 14 bases sitting between them. The CDR3 DNA reads as TGCGCCAGCAGCCAAGGGAATGGGCCTGAACAGTACTTC. It codes for CASSQGNGPEQYF.

J is TRBJ2-3 and V is TRBV7-2, with 9 bases identical to TRBD2. The length of the CDR3 is 17 residues. The V gene's germline CDR1 is SGHTA and CDR2 FQGNSA. V shed 2 bases and J 2 bases; nucleotides not matched to a gene: 8. The chain's CDR3 is CASSLRGSGSNTDTQYF. The CDR3 DNA follows: TGTGCCAGCAGCTTAAGAGGTAGCGGGAGTAACACAGATACGCAGTATTTT.

The chain uses TRBV18 and TRBJ1-2, with a tentative D call TRBD1 (5 bases). The CDR3 spans 13 residues. Looked up from germline, CDR1 is KGHSH and CDR2 is LQKENI. With 8 bases removed from V and 8 bases from J, the gap between germline ends came to 18 bases. CDR3 nucleotides: TGTGCCAGCACTCGCGGGGCAGGGAGCGGCTACACCTTC. This gives the protein CASTRGAGSGYTF.

This chain uses TRBV6-1 with TRBJ2-7; the match to TRBD1 covers 11 bases. The CDR3 has 16 residues. The germline V gene encodes CDR1 MNHNS and CDR2 SASEGT. Trimming removed 8 bases from V and 0 bases from J; junction bases left unmatched: 9. The CDR3 spells CASSGQGASLSYEQYF. The CDR3 nucleotides are TGTGCCAGCTCCGGACAGGGGGCGTCACTCTCCTACGAGCAGTACTTC.

This clonotype turned up a few times. The chain links TRBV29-1 to TRBJ2-1, with D perhaps TRBD1 or TRBD2 (5 bases each). Germline V gives CDR1 SQVTM, CDR2 ANQGSEA. The germline V and J ends were trimmed by 7 bases and 5 bases, with 12 bases remaining between them. The CDR3 spans 12 residues. The CDR3 bases are TGCAGCGCCCTGGGGACCGACAATGAGCAGTTCTTC. It codes for CSALGTDNEQFF.

This clonotype was found a few times. The chain has TRBV20-1 and TRBJ2-1; either TRBD1 or TRBD2 may fit D (5 bases each). This CDR3 spans 14 amino acids. CDR1 and CDR2 from the germline V gene are DFQATT and SNEGSKA (reference sequence). V lost 0 bases to trimming and J lost 7 bases, with 13 bases between them. The CDR3 sequence is CSAREGRYNNEQFF. Written as DNA, the CDR3 is TGCAGTGCTAGAGAGGGACGGTACAATAATGAGCAGTTCTTC.

DNA of the CDR3: TGTGCCACCAGCAGAGAAAGACAGGCGGGGGGGACCCAGTACTTC. As protein: CATSRERQAGGTQYF. The rearrangement joins TRBV15 to TRBJ2-5; 8 bases line up with TRBD2. The CDR3 is 15 amino acids. V shed 0 bases, J shed 7 bases, and the junction held 7 bases outside the gene matches. Per germline, CDR1 LNHNV and CDR2 YYDKDF (reference sequence). The full variable domain, its missing parts supplied by reference TRBV15 and TRBJ2-5, is DAMVIQNPRYQVTQFGKPVTLSCSQTLNHNVMYWYQQKSSQAPKLLFHYYDKDFNNEADTPDNFQSRRPNTSFCFLDIRSPGLGDTAMYLCATSRERQAGGTQYFGPGTRLLVL.

This clonotype has a handful of counts. CDR3 in amino acids: CASTQRAGETQYF. The CDR3 nucleotides are TGTGCCAGCACCCAGCGGGCGGGAGAGACCCAGTACTTC. The V and J genes are TRBV7-9 and TRBJ2-5; D is perhaps TRBD2 (6 bases). Germline CDR1 reads SEHNR; CDR2 reads FQNEAQ (reference sequence). Trimming pared 7 bases from V and 4 bases from J, leaving 13 bases between. The CDR3 is 13 residues long.

As regards this clonotype: A much larger clone lies a single base off, so this may be a read error. The chain employs TRBV7-8 and TRBJ2-7; no reliable D call. Looked up from germline, CDR1 is SGHVS and CDR2 is FQNEAQ. V dropped 3 bases and J dropped 0 bases, with 6 bases sitting between them. The length of the CDR3 is 13 residues. As DNA, the CDR3 is TGTGCCAGCAGCTTCCAGAACTCCTACGAGCAGTACTTC. Its translation: CASSFQNSYEQYF.

The chain links TRBV28 to TRBJ2-7; D is possibly TRBD1 (6 bases). Germline V gene sequence: CDR1 MDHEN, CDR2 SYDVKM. CDR3 length equals 16 residues. With 1 base removed from V and 1 base from J, the gap between germline ends came to 14 bases. Here the CDR3 reads CASSLSRGRPSYEQYF. In DNA, the CDR3 is TGTGCCAGCAGTTTATCTAGGGGGAGACCTTCCTACGAGCAGTACTTC.

Written as DNA, the CDR3 is TGTGCCAGCAGTTACAAGGGACAGCCTTCCTACAATGAGCAGTTCTTC. Translated, it gives CASSYKGQPSYNEQFF. The V and J genes are TRBV6-5 and TRBJ2-1, with 7 bases lining up with TRBD1. The CDR3 runs 16 residues. Germline CDR1 MNHEY, CDR2 SVGAGI. V lost 2 bases, J lost 1 base, and 5 bases stayed unmatched.

This clonotype was observed at least ten times. The V and J genes are TRBV28 and TRBJ2-3; 9 bases agree with TRBD2. V gave up 10 bases and J gave up 2 bases; unmatched junction bases: 4. Germline V CDR1 and CDR2: MDHEN, SYDVKM. The CDR3 has 13 amino acids. The CDR3 reads CATLAGHTDTQYF. Written as DNA, the CDR3 is TGTGCCACTCTAGCGGGGCACACAGATACGCAGTATTTT.

V usage is TRBV11-2 and J usage is TRBJ2-3; 10 nucleotides align to TRBD2. The CDR3 has 17 amino acids. With V trimmed by 5 bases and J by 3 bases, 11 bases remained unmatched. Germline CDR1 is SGHAT and CDR2 is FQNNGV. The DNA of the CDR3 is TGTGCCAGCAGCCCCCTGGCCGCTAGCGGGAGAACAGATACGCAGTATTTT. This codes for CASSPLAASGRTDTQYF. The whole variable domain, filled in from reference TRBV11-2 and TRBJ2-3, reads EAGVAQSPRYKIIEKRQSVAFWCNPISGHATLYWYQQILGQGPKLLIQFQNNGVVDDSQLPKDRFSAERLKGVDSTLKIQPAKLEDSAVYLCASSPLAASGRTDTQYFGPGTRLTVL.

A few counts support this clonotype. The chain carries TRBV7-2 and TRBJ2-3; 7 bases match TRBD2. Germline values: CDR1 SGHTA, CDR2 FQGNSA. This CDR3 contains 15 residues. Losses at the gene ends were 4 bases for V and 0 bases for J; bases not matched to a gene: 4. The CDR3 here is CASSSGLGSTDTQYF. The CDR3 DNA reads TGTGCCAGCAGCTCCGGACTAGGAAGCACAGATACGCAGTATTTT.

The V gene is TRBV18, the J gene TRBJ2-2; 9 bases are a match to TRBD1. The germline CDR1 and CDR2 sequences are KGHSH and LQKENI. The V and J ends lost 5 bases and 5 bases, in that order; junction bases with no gene match: 12. CDR3 size: 17 residues. The CDR3 protein is CASSASRGQGTTGELFF. The CDR3 DNA reads TGTGCCAGCTCAGCTTCTCGGGGACAGGGAACGACCGGGGAGCTGTTTTTT.